Each of the 20 T cell receptor beta chains below was sequenced from the same sample in a study of cytomegalovirus exposure and HLA in healthy donors (dated by TCRdb to between 2016 and 2019). Libraries were built with the immunoSEQ multiplex PCR assay. For the multiplex PCR, a mixture combining 60 forward primers for TCR Vbeta segments and 13 reverse primers for TCR Jbeta segments was used. TCRdb mirrors the immuneACCESS table, restricted to in-frame sequences. Some clones are absent from its copies; in checked studies, under half trace to an unresolved V gene, and the reason for the others is unknown. This sample's listing comprises more than 100,000 clones. The ten largest clones take up 1.5% to 1.9% of the sample. The material sequenced was PBMCs. The receptors derive from a woman aged 40 to 50 in good health and CMV-seronegative.

J is TRBJ2-4 and V is TRBV5-1, with TRBD1 as a possible D gene (6 bases). CDR1 is SGHRS and CDR2 is YFSETQ in the germline V gene. CDR3 length equals 15 residues. V was trimmed by 2 bases and J by 9 bases, leaving 18 bases between them. The CDR3 DNA is TGCGCCAGCAGCTTAGAGGGCAGGGGTCGGGTCATTCAGTACTTC. It is translated as CASSLEGRGRVIQYF.

V gene TRBV6-5 combines with J gene TRBJ1-1; 8 bases match TRBD1. Germline values: CDR1 MNHEY, CDR2 SVGAGI. CDR3 length: 13 amino acids. After removal of 6 bases from V and 8 bases from J, the junction contained 8 bases not matched to a gene. Here the CDR3 reads CASSGDRSREAFF. The CDR3 DNA reads as TGTGCCAGCAGCGGGGACAGGTCTCGAGAAGCTTTCTTT.

This chain joins TRBV18 and TRBJ2-5; D is ambiguous. V lost 3 bases, J lost 5 bases, and 7 bases lay in between. This CDR3 contains 12 residues. CDR1 KGHSH and CDR2 LQKENI come from the germline V gene. This CDR3 is CASSPNRETQYF. DNA of the CDR3: TGTGCCAGCTCACCTAATCGGGAGACCCAGTACTTC.

On this clone itself: The junction differs from germline at one of its ends, possibly a read error. V and J are TRBV28 and TRBJ1-2; D perhaps matches TRBD1 (5 bases). CDR1 is MDHEN and CDR2 is SYDVKM in the germline V gene. This CDR3 spans 11 amino acids. CDR3 sequence reads: CVLQDNYGYTF. DNA of the CDR3: TGCGTTCTACAGGATAACTATGGCTACACCTTC.

The V gene is TRBV29-1, the J gene TRBJ1-4, with D unclear. The length of the CDR3 is 13 residues. Germline CDR1 reads SQVTM; CDR2 reads ANQGSEA. The germline V and J ends were trimmed by 5 bases and 0 bases, with 7 bases remaining between them. CDR3 DNA: TGCAGCGTTCGAGTAGCAACTAATGAAAAACTGTTTTTT. Protein sequence: CSVRVATNEKLFF.

V and J are TRBV2 and TRBJ1-3; tentatively, D is TRBD1 (5 bases). Per the germline V gene, CDR1 is SNHLY and CDR2 is FYNNEI. Trimming left V 0 bases short and J 2 bases short, with 11 bases between. This CDR3 has 16 amino acids. CDR3 sequence: CASSEAGGGAGNTIYF. The CDR3 bases are TGTGCCAGCAGTGAAGCAGGCGGGGGAGCTGGAAACACCATATATTTT.

The chain couples TRBV10-3 to TRBJ2-7; D is undetermined. Germline values: CDR1 ENHRY, CDR2 SYGVKD. The CDR3 is 13 amino acids. With 4 bases removed from V and 1 base from J, the gap between germline ends came to 8 bases. CDR3 nucleotide sequence: TGTGCCATCAGTGCTAGTTCTTCCTACGAGCAGTACGTC. It is translated as CAISASSSYEQYV.

The rearrangement joins TRBV7-2 to TRBJ1-6; no definite D call. The V end was cut by 1 base, the J end by 0 bases, with 13 bases between. The CDR3 runs to 18 residues. Per germline, CDR1 SGHTA and CDR2 FQGNSA. CDR3 sequence reads: CASSLEIQSSSYNSPLHF. CDR3 nucleotides: TGTGCCAGCAGCTTAGAAATACAGTCGAGCTCCTATAATTCACCCCTCCACTTT.

V is TRBV2 and J is TRBJ2-3, with D unclear. CDR1 and CDR2 from the germline V gene are SNHLY and FYNNEI. Trimming removed 4 bases at V and 4 bases at J, with 9 bases between. This CDR3 region has 13 residues. The CDR3, as DNA: TGTGCCAGCAGTGGGTCCAGTGCAGATACGCAGTATTTT. Translation: CASSGSSADTQYF.

The V and J genes are TRBV5-5 and TRBJ2-7; 9 bases align to TRBD1. The CDR3 is made up of 15 amino acids. Trimming took 4 bases from V and 1 from J; bases not matched to a gene: 6. Germline CDR1 is SGHKS and CDR2 is YYEKEE (reference sequence). The DNA of the CDR3 is TGTGCCAGCAGCCCGATAGGGACAGGGTCCTACGAGCAGTACTTC. Translating it yields CASSPIGTGSYEQYF.

This sequence joins TRBV9 and TRBJ2-3; 12 bases are a match to TRBD2. V was pared by 3 bases and J by 2 bases, with 4 bases of the junction left unmatched. The CDR3 contains 16 residues. Germline V gene lookup returns CDR1 SGDLS and CDR2 YYNGEE. The CDR3 here is CASSAGLAGLTDTQYF. CDR3 nucleotides: TGTGCCAGCAGCGCGGGACTAGCGGGCCTCACAGATACGCAGTATTTT.

V usage is TRBV5-4 and J usage is TRBJ2-5; D uncertain. Germline-derived CDR1 and CDR2 are SGHNT and YYREEE (reference sequence). This CDR3 region has 12 residues. Trimming removed 4 bases at V and 5 bases at J, with 9 bases between. Here the CDR3 DNA reads TGTGCCAGCAGCCCGAACGGGGAGACCCAGTACTTC. This sequence encodes CASSPNGETQYF.

The CDR3, as DNA: TGTGCCAGCAGCGTAGCCCTTAGCACTGAAGCTTTCTTT. Its translation: CASSVALSTEAFF. The V and J genes are TRBV9 and TRBJ1-1; D is unclear. V was pared by 0 bases and J by 4 bases, with 7 bases between. Germline lookup yields CDR1 SGDLS and CDR2 YYNGEE. This CDR3 is 13 amino acids long.

The chain employs TRBV5-1 and TRBJ1-2; 7 bases fit TRBD1. CDR1 and CDR2 from the germline V gene are SGHRS and YFSETQ. Trimming removed 5 bases from V and 8 bases from J; junction bases left unmatched: 15. This CDR3 comprises 15 residues. CDR3 in DNA: TGCGCCAGCAGAATTGAAAAAGGGGGCGCCGGGGGCTACACCTTC. It encodes CASRIEKGGAGGYTF.

The chain recombines TRBV19 with TRBJ2-5; TRBD1 might be the D (6 bases). Germline CDR1 and CDR2: LNHDA and SQIVND (reference sequence). The CDR3 covers 13 residues. Trimming took 9 bases from V and 5 from J, leaving 16 bases between them. Written as DNA, the CDR3 is TGTGCCAGCGCAGAGGGGGTCCGGGAGACCCAGTACTTC. The encoded protein is CASAEGVRETQYF.

This chain connects TRBV18 to TRBJ2-7; 10 nucleotides line up with TRBD1. This CDR3 has 15 amino acids. The V gene's germline CDR1 is KGHSH and CDR2 LQKENI. V gave up 4 bases and J gave up 5 bases; unmatched junction bases: 8. CDR3 sequence (DNA): TGTGCCAGCTCACAACTTTTAGGGACAGGGGACGAGCAGTACTTC. This encodes CASSQLLGTGDEQYF. The full variable domain, in which reference TRBV18 and TRBJ2-7 provide the parts outside the CDR3, is NAGVMQNPRHLVRRRGQEARLRCSPMKGHSHVYWYRQLPEEGLKFMVYLQKENIIDESGMPKERFSAEFPKEGPSILRIQQVVRGDSAAYFCASSQLLGTGDEQYFGPGTRLTVT.

The V gene is TRBV5-6, the J gene TRBJ2-7, with unresolved D. Germline values: CDR1 SGHDT, CDR2 YYEEEE. Trimming left V 3 bases short and J 4 bases short, with 8 bases between. CDR3 length equals 12 residues. The CDR3, as DNA: TGTGCCAGCAGCTACTCCCCTTACGAGCAGTACTTC. Protein product: CASSYSPYEQYF. Full variable domain (remainder filled in from reference TRBV5-6 and TRBJ2-7): DAGVTQSPTHLIKTRGQQVTLRCSPKSGHDTVSWYQQALGQGPQFIFQYYEEEERQRGNFPDRFSGHQFPNYSSELNVNALLLGDSALYLCASSYSPYEQYFGPGTRLTVT.

This sequence joins TRBV7-9 and TRBJ1-2, with a possible D match to TRBD1 (5 bases). Trimming shortened V by 7 bases and J by 1 base, and 13 bases separated the two germline ends. CDR3 size: 14 residues. Germline CDR1 reads SEHNR; CDR2 reads FQNEAQ (reference sequence). CDR3 sequence (DNA): TGTGCCAGCACTGTTTTGACAGTTAACTATGGCTACACCTTC. Residues: CASTVLTVNYGYTF.

V is TRBV2 and J is TRBJ1-5; 11 nucleotides line up with TRBD1. V lost 8 bases to trimming and J lost 10 bases; unmatched junction nucleotides: 10. CDR1 is SNHLY, CDR2 FYNNEI, per germline. The CDR3 covers 14 residues. As DNA, the CDR3 is TGTGCCAGCCAGTCGCGGGACAGGGGGGGACCCCAGCATTTT. Its translation: CASQSRDRGGPQHF.

This sequence joins TRBV4-3 and TRBJ1-5; no firm D call. The CDR3 is 15 residues long. Germline-derived CDR1 and CDR2 are LGHNA and YSLEER. The V end lost 3 bases, the J end lost 3 bases, and 12 bases lay between the germline ends. As DNA, the CDR3 is TGCGCCAGCAGCCAGCACCTCGGGGTCAATCAGCCCCAGCATTTT. Protein: CASSQHLGVNQPQHF.